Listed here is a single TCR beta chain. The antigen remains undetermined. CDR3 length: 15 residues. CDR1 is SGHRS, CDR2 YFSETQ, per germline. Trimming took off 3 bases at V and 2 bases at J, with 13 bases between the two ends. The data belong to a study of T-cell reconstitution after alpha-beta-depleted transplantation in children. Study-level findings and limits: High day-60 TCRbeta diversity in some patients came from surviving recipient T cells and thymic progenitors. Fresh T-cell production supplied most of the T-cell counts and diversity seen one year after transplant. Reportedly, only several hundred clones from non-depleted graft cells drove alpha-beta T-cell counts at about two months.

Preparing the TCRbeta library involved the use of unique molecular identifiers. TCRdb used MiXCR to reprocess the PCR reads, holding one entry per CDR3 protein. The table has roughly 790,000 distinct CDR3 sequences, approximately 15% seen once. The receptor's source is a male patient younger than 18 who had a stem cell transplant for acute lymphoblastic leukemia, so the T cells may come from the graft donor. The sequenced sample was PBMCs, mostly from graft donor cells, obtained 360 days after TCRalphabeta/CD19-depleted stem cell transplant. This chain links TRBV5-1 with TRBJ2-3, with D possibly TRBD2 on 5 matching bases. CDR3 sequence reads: CASSSWQRSTDTQYF. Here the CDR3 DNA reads TGCGCCAGCAGCTCTTGGCAGCGGTCCACAGATACGCAGTATTTT.